This T cell receptor beta chain originates from a study of shared clonotypes between healthy human individuals. The table lists this clone with a count of one. How the authors handled the data: Filtering was not the same, since immunoSEQ gave junction-only sequences without quality scores. Method: immunoSEQ multiplex PCR; TCRdb's copy keeps in-frame clones and lacks some. From that table come the V and J calls and clone size; the DNA was used to work out D and trimming. The repertoire holds about 2.4 million clones, with 90% to 95% as singletons. The TCR originated in a man between 18 and 35 years old in good health. The sequenced material came from naive CD4+ T cells sorted from blood. Subset denoted: CD45RA+ positively selected.

The CDR3 loop reads CASSRGSGSYNSPLHF. CDR3 bases: TGTGCCAGCAGTCGAGGGTCGGGCTCCTATAATTCACCCCTCCACTTT. The chain employs TRBV25-1 and TRBJ1-6, with D hard to call. The ends were cut back, 5 bases at V and 0 bases at J, with 11 bases in the middle. This CDR3 is built from 16 residues. Germline assignment: CDR1 MGHDK and CDR2 SYGVNS.